The rows below give T cell receptor beta chains drawn from one sample of a study of T cells in Graves' hyperthyroidism and ophthalmopathy. MiXCR, applied by TCRdb to the multiplex PCR reads, yields one record per CDR3 protein. The sample lists approximately 740,000 distinct CDR3 sequences; 11% to 15% were seen once. The sequenced material came from blood. The receptors were gathered from a young woman with Graves' hyperthyroidism. Each CDR3 is given with its conserved first and last residue. A D gene is named only where the DNA matches it firmly. The size entry is marked missing in some rows and otherwise reads once, few, many or a size class.

V gene: TRBV6-5; J gene: TRBJ2-5; clone size: few; D gene: .; CDR3 protein: CASSYERTRYF; CDR3 DNA: TGTGCCAGCAGTTACGAGCGCACCCGTTACTTC
V gene: TRBV11-1; J gene: TRBJ2-1; clone size: few; D gene: .; CDR3 protein: CASSYAPGEQFF; CDR3 DNA: TGTGCCAGCAGCTACGCTCCGGGTGAGCAGTTCTTC
V gene: TRBV15; J gene: TRBJ2-1; clone size: few; D gene: .; CDR3 protein: CATSRELALSSYNEQFF; CDR3 DNA: TGTGCCACCAGCAGAGAGCTAGCCCTAAGCTCCTACAATGAGCAGTTCTTC
V gene: TRBV7-9; J gene: TRBJ2-1; clone size: .; D gene: TRBD2; CDR3 protein: CAGSPGLAPSSYNEQFF; CDR3 DNA: TGTGCCGGCAGCCCGGGACTAGCGCCTAGCTCCTACAATGAGCAGTTCTTC
V gene: TRBV7-2; J gene: TRBJ1-2; clone size: .; D gene: TRBD1; CDR3 protein: CASSLNQGAGRYGYTF; CDR3 DNA: TGTGCCAGCAGCTTAAACCAGGGGGCCGGACGGTATGGCTACACCTTC
V gene: TRBV20-1; J gene: TRBJ2-3; clone size: many; D gene: .; CDR3 protein: CSAEDYHHSTDTQYF; CDR3 DNA: TGCAGTGCCGAGGACTACCACCATAGCACAGATACGCAGTATTTT
V gene: TRBV24-1; J gene: TRBJ2-2; clone size: few; D gene: .; CDR3 protein: CATSELAWGSNTGELFF; CDR3 DNA: TGTGCCACCAGTGAATTGGCGTGGGGGAGCAACACCGGGGAGCTGTTTTTT
V gene: TRBV19; J gene: TRBJ2-1; clone size: many; D gene: TRBD1; CDR3 protein: CASSPGQGSHNEQFF; CDR3 DNA: TGTGCCAGTAGTCCTGGACAGGGAAGCCACAATGAGCAGTTCTTC
V gene: TRBV7-2; J gene: TRBJ2-7; clone size: many; D gene: .; CDR3 protein: CASSFGTQQYEQYF; CDR3 DNA: TGTGCCAGCAGCTTTGGGACCCAACAATACGAGCAGTACTTC
V gene: TRBV7-8; J gene: TRBJ2-7; clone size: many; D gene: .; CDR3 protein: CASSPAYGYEQYF; CDR3 DNA: TGTGCCAGCAGCCCCGCCTACGGCTACGAGCAGTACTTC
V gene: TRBV20-1; J gene: TRBJ1-4; clone size: many; D gene: TRBD1; CDR3 protein: CSARDPTGAHGKLFF; CDR3 DNA: TGCAGTGCTAGAGACCCGACAGGGGCACATGGAAAACTGTTTTTT
V gene: TRBV5-5; J gene: TRBJ2-4; clone size: once; D gene: TRBD2; CDR3 protein: CASSLTGGDIQYF; CDR3 DNA: TGTGCCAGCAGCTTGACGGGGGGAGACATTCAGTACTTC
V gene: TRBV19; J gene: TRBJ1-1; clone size: .; D gene: .; CDR3 protein: CASRTTVEAFF; CDR3 DNA: TGTGCCAGTAGGACGACAGTCGAAGCTTTCTTT
V gene: TRBV9; J gene: TRBJ2-5; clone size: .; D gene: .; CDR3 protein: CASSVMIGETQYF; CDR3 DNA: TGTGCCAGCAGCGTAATGATCGGAGAGACCCAGTACTTC
V gene: TRBV30; J gene: TRBJ2-2; clone size: many; D gene: .; CDR3 protein: CAWSMGRTGELFF; CDR3 DNA: TGTGCCTGGAGTATGGGGCGAACCGGGGAGCTGTTTTTT
V gene: TRBV3-1; J gene: TRBJ1-2; clone size: many; D gene: TRBD1; CDR3 protein: CASSPEPGQGLSGYTF; CDR3 DNA: TGTGCCAGCAGCCCAGAACCGGGACAGGGCCTCAGTGGCTACACCTTC
V gene: TRBV10-3; J gene: TRBJ2-7; clone size: .; D gene: TRBD1; CDR3 protein: CAIRGQAYEQYF; CDR3 DNA: TGTGCCATCAGGGGACAGGCCTACGAGCAGTACTTC
V gene: TRBV30; J gene: TRBJ2-3; clone size: many; D gene: .; CDR3 protein: CAWSARTFSHTQYF; CDR3 DNA: TGTGCCTGGAGTGCAAGGACATTTAGCCATACGCAGTATTTT
V gene: TRBV14; J gene: TRBJ2-5; clone size: few; D gene: TRBD2; CDR3 protein: CASSQHRGRETQYF; CDR3 DNA: TGTGCCAGCAGCCAACACCGCGGGAGGGAGACCCAGTACTTC
V gene: TRBV7-2; J gene: TRBJ1-2; clone size: .; D gene: .; CDR3 protein: CASSLVSQSGYTF; CDR3 DNA: TGTGCCAGCAGCTTAGTAAGCCAGTCGGGCTACACCTTC